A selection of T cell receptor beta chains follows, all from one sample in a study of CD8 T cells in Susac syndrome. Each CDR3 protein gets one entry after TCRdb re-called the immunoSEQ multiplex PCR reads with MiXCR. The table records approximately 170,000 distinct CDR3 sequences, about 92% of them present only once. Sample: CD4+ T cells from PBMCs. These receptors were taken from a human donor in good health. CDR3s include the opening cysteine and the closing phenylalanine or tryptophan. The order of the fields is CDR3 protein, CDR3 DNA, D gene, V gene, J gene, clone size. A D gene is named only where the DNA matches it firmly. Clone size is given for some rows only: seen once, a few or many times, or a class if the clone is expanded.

CDR3aa: CASSLDGYTKNSPLHF; CDR3nt: TGTGCCAGCAGCTTGGACGGCTACACCAAGAATTCACCCCTCCACTTT; d_gene: .; v_gene: TRBV5-4; j_gene: TRBJ1-6; abundance: .
CDR3aa: CASSPDGTGANVLTF; CDR3nt: TGCGCCAGCAGCCCGGACGGGACTGGGGCCAACGTCCTGACTTTC; d_gene: .; v_gene: TRBV5-1; j_gene: TRBJ2-6; abundance: .
CDR3aa: CASSRNPNTGELFF; CDR3nt: TGTGCCAGCAGCCGAAACCCGAACACCGGGGAGCTGTTTTTT; d_gene: .; v_gene: TRBV6-2/TRBV6-3; j_gene: TRBJ2-2; abundance: .
CDR3aa: CAISDGKGASYEQYF; CDR3nt: TGTGCCATCAGTGATGGGAAGGGGGCCTCCTACGAGCAGTACTTC; d_gene: TRBD1; v_gene: TRBV10-3; j_gene: TRBJ2-7; abundance: .
CDR3aa: CASSQVGQYNEQFF; CDR3nt: TGTGCCAGCAGCCAAGTGGGACAGTACAATGAGCAGTTCTTC; d_gene: TRBD1; v_gene: TRBV3-1; j_gene: TRBJ2-1; abundance: .
CDR3aa: CASRTGTGASPLHF; CDR3nt: TGTGCCAGCAGAACCGGGACAGGGGCTTCACCCCTCCACTTT; d_gene: TRBD1; v_gene: TRBV3-1; j_gene: TRBJ1-6; abundance: .
CDR3aa: CSALGGPGVDEQYF; CDR3nt: TGCAGCGCCTTAGGGGGCCCGGGTGTTGACGAGCAGTACTTC; d_gene: TRBD1; v_gene: TRBV29-1; j_gene: TRBJ2-7; abundance: once
CDR3aa: CASRGQGRGNTIYF; CDR3nt: TGTGCCAGCAGAGGACAGGGGCGAGGAAACACCATATATTTT; d_gene: TRBD1; v_gene: TRBV28; j_gene: TRBJ1-3; abundance: .
CDR3aa: CASSQGSGDGLQYF; CDR3nt: TGTGCCAGCAGCCAGGGATCTGGGGATGGTTTACAGTACTTC; d_gene: .; v_gene: TRBV14; j_gene: TRBJ2-7; abundance: .
CDR3aa: CASNIGGSYEQYF; CDR3nt: TGTGCCAGCAACATAGGGGGGTCCTACGAGCAGTACTTC; d_gene: .; v_gene: TRBV28; j_gene: TRBJ2-7; abundance: .
CDR3aa: CSVEGSLAGDDEQYF; CDR3nt: TGCAGCGTTGAAGGTTCTCTAGCGGGAGACGACGAGCAGTACTTC; d_gene: TRBD2; v_gene: TRBV29-1; j_gene: TRBJ2-7; abundance: .
CDR3aa: CASSLGGPRYEQYF; CDR3nt: TGTGCCAGCAGCTTGGGAGGACCCCGATACGAGCAGTACTTC; d_gene: .; v_gene: TRBV5-6; j_gene: TRBJ2-7; abundance: .
CDR3aa: CASSPWTDDTQYF; CDR3nt: TGTGCCAGCAGTCCGTGGACAGACGATACGCAGTATTTT; d_gene: .; v_gene: TRBV6-2/TRBV6-3; j_gene: TRBJ2-3; abundance: .
CDR3aa: CASSYERGGKNEQFF; CDR3nt: TGTGCCAGCAGCTACGAGCGGGGGGGCAAGAATGAGCAGTTCTTC; d_gene: TRBD2; v_gene: TRBV3-1; j_gene: TRBJ2-1; abundance: .
CDR3aa: CASSLSQLRTDTQYF; CDR3nt: TGTGCCAGCAGCCTTAGCCAGTTGAGGACAGATACGCAGTATTTT; d_gene: .; v_gene: TRBV3-1; j_gene: TRBJ2-3; abundance: .
CDR3aa: CSARALSGGGPDTQYF; CDR3nt: TGCAGTGCTAGAGCCCTATCGGGGGGGGGCCCAGATACGCAGTATTTT; d_gene: TRBD2; v_gene: TRBV20-1; j_gene: TRBJ2-3; abundance: .
CDR3aa: CASSLGGAGTDDGGGYTF; CDR3nt: TGCGCCAGCAGCTTGGGGGGGGCAGGGACGGATGACGGCGGCGGCTACACCTTC; d_gene: .; v_gene: TRBV5-1; j_gene: TRBJ1-2; abundance: .
CDR3aa: CASSPGQPNQPQHF; CDR3nt: TGCGCCAGCAGCCCGGGACAGCCCAATCAGCCCCAGCATTTT; d_gene: TRBD1; v_gene: TRBV5-1; j_gene: TRBJ1-5; abundance: .
CDR3aa: CSAGEGSSYNEQFF; CDR3nt: TGCAGTGCCGGGGAGGGAAGCTCCTACAATGAGCAGTTCTTC; d_gene: TRBD2; v_gene: TRBV20-1; j_gene: TRBJ2-1; abundance: .
CDR3aa: CASSEGLAGVNEQFF; CDR3nt: TGCGCCAGCAGCGAGGGACTAGCGGGAGTGAATGAGCAGTTCTTC; d_gene: TRBD2; v_gene: TRBV5-1; j_gene: TRBJ2-1; abundance: .
CDR3aa: CSVARGGQETQYF; CDR3nt: TGCAGCGTTGCCCGAGGGGGCCAAGAGACCCAGTACTTC; d_gene: .; v_gene: TRBV29-1; j_gene: TRBJ2-5; abundance: .
CDR3aa: CASSPGTVRTQPQHF; CDR3nt: TGTGCCAGCAGCCCAGGGACAGTGAGGACTCAGCCCCAGCATTTT; d_gene: TRBD1; v_gene: TRBV7-9; j_gene: TRBJ1-5; abundance: .
CDR3aa: CASSFIGSEAFF; CDR3nt: TGTGCCAGCAGTTTCATCGGTTCTGAAGCTTTCTTT; d_gene: .; v_gene: TRBV28; j_gene: TRBJ1-1; abundance: .
CDR3aa: CASSTKTGADYEQYF; CDR3nt: TGTGCCAGCAGCACAAAGACAGGGGCCGACTACGAGCAGTACTTC; d_gene: TRBD1; v_gene: TRBV5-4; j_gene: TRBJ2-7; abundance: .
CDR3aa: CASGWRPEDTQYF; CDR3nt: TGTGCTAGTGGTTGGCGCCCCGAGGATACGCAGTATTTT; d_gene: .; v_gene: TRBV12-5; j_gene: TRBJ2-3; abundance: .
CDR3aa: CASSRLGQMNTEAFF; CDR3nt: TGCGCCAGCAGCCGCCTGGGACAGATGAACACTGAAGCTTTCTTT; d_gene: TRBD1; v_gene: TRBV5-1; j_gene: TRBJ1-1; abundance: .
CDR3aa: CAWSVSSTNEKLFF; CDR3nt: TGTGCCTGGAGTGTATCCTCAACTAATGAAAAACTGTTTTTT; d_gene: .; v_gene: TRBV30; j_gene: TRBJ1-4; abundance: .
CDR3aa: CASSSTAGSGSYNEQFF; CDR3nt: TGCGCCAGCAGCTCCACGGCCGGCAGCGGCTCCTACAATGAGCAGTTCTTC; d_gene: .; v_gene: TRBV5-1; j_gene: TRBJ2-1; abundance: .
CDR3aa: CASSYRFGRDANGYTF; CDR3nt: TGTGCCAGCAGTTACCGATTTGGCAGGGACGCAAATGGCTACACCTTC; d_gene: .; v_gene: TRBV6-2/TRBV6-3; j_gene: TRBJ1-2; abundance: .
CDR3aa: CASSQDRRGGTQYF; CDR3nt: TGTGCCAGCAGCCAAGACCGCCGAGGAGGGACCCAGTACTTC; d_gene: .; v_gene: TRBV3-1; j_gene: TRBJ2-5; abundance: .